The next 31 T cell receptor beta chains were all read from a single sample in a study of T cell responses to AZD1222 COVID-19 vaccine (dated by TCRdb to about 2021). The time point label of this sample denotes: baseline before first vaccination. Preparation of the library involved the immunoSEQ multiplex PCR assay. Drawn from immuneACCESS, this table holds only the in-frame rearrangements with V and J called that TCRdb kept. Clones are partly lost; checked studies trace under half to an unresolved V gene and leave the rest unexplained. Here the sample has over 110,000 clones; roughly 90% occur a single time. The ten largest clonotypes hold just over 3% of the sample. The sample consisted of peripheral blood, taken on day 0 of AZD1222 vaccination. Source of these receptors: an adult in good health.

V gene TRBV5-1 combines with J gene TRBJ2-7; either TRBD1 or TRBD2 may fit D (5 bases each). The germline V gene encodes CDR1 SGHRS and CDR2 YFSETQ. V shed 7 bases and J shed 1 base, with 18 bases lying between them. The CDR3 is 15 residues long. The CDR3 loop reads CASAAHRDGSYEQYF. CDR3 nucleotides: TGCGCCAGCGCTGCACATAGGGACGGTTCCTACGAGCAGTACTTC.

CDR3 DNA sequence: TGTGCCAGCAGCCAAGCGACAGGGGGCAGAGGCTACACCTTC. Translation gives CASSQATGGRGYTF. The genes are TRBV3-1 (or the pseudogene TRBV3-2) and TRBJ1-2; 10 positions match TRBD1. CDR3 length: 14 amino acids. V lost 1 base and J lost 8; bases outside the gene matches: 4. Germline V CDR1 and CDR2: LGHDT, YNNKEL (reference sequence).

The chain recombines TRBV5-6 with TRBJ1-4; D is possibly TRBD1 (6 bases). This CDR3 has 17 residues. Deletions cut 4 bases from V and 1 base from J, with 17 bases between. CDR1 SGHDT and CDR2 YYEEEE come from the germline V gene. In DNA, the CDR3 is TGTGCCAGCAGCGGTCAGGGGTTCGGCTTAACTAATGAAAAACTGTTTTTT. As protein: CASSGQGFGLTNEKLFF.

The chain joins TRBV29-1 to TRBJ1-5; 7 bases line up with TRBD1. The CDR3 is made up of 13 amino acids. CDR1 SQVTM and CDR2 ANQGSEA come from the germline V gene. J was trimmed by 4 bases and V by 7 bases; bases with no gene match: 7. In DNA form, the CDR3 reads TGCAGCGCTGTGACAGGGCTAAATCAGCCCCAGCATTTT. This sequence encodes CSAVTGLNQPQHF. Drawing the rest from reference TRBV29-1 and TRBJ1-5, the complete variable domain is SAVISQKPSRDICQRGTSLTIQCQVDSQVTMMFWYRQQPGQSLTLIATANQGSEATYESGFVIDKFPISRPNLTFSTLTVSNMSPEDSSIYLCSAVTGLNQPQHFGDGTRLSIL.

J is TRBJ2-1 and V is TRBV6-1, with 8 bases matching TRBD1. The J segment lost 12 bases and the V segment lost 3 bases, leaving 10 bases of the junction unmatched. Germline V gives CDR1 MNHNS, CDR2 SASEGT. This CDR3 is 14 amino acids long. The CDR3 sequence: CASSDQGAAYAQFF. CDR3 bases: TGTGCCAGCAGTGACCAGGGGGCTGCTTACGCGCAGTTCTTC.

The chain uses TRBV30 and TRBJ2-7, with D tentatively TRBD1 (5 bases). V was trimmed by 0 bases and J by 6 bases, leaving 15 bases between them. The CDR3 sequence is 14 residues long. Germline CDR1 GTSNPN, CDR2 SVGIG (reference sequence). The CDR3 sequence: CAWSVLGPSGEQYF. In nucleotides, the CDR3 is TGTGCCTGGAGTGTATTGGGGCCCTCAGGCGAGCAGTACTTC.

This chain connects TRBV19 to TRBJ1-6; 8 nucleotides match TRBD1. The V gene end was trimmed by 1 base and the J gene end by 4 bases; junction bases not matched to a gene: 9. Germline CDR1 reads LNHDA; CDR2 reads SQIVND (reference sequence). The CDR3 has 18 amino acids. For the CDR3, the DNA is TGTGCCAGTAGTATAGCCCCCCCAGGGGGCGGTTATAATTCACCCCTCCACTTT. Amino acid sequence: CASSIAPPGGGYNSPLHF. Full variable domain (rest looked up from reference TRBV19 and TRBJ1-6): DGGITQSPKYLFRKEGQNVTLSCEQNLNHDAMYWYRQDPGQGLRLIYYSQIVNDFQKGDIAEGYSVSREKKESFPLTVTSAQKNPTAFYLCASSIAPPGGGYNSPLHFGNGTRLTVT.

CDR3 protein: CSVGLAGGQPQHF. CDR3 DNA: TGCAGCGTTGGTCTGGCAGGGGGTCAGCCCCAGCATTTT. This rearrangement joins TRBV29-1 to TRBJ1-5, with 7 positions matching TRBD1. The ends lost 4 bases at V and 6 bases at J; junction bases unmatched: 6. Germline loops: CDR1 SQVTM, CDR2 ANQGSEA. There are 13 residues in the CDR3.

The rearrangement uses TRBV30 and TRBJ1-1, with D possibly being TRBD1 (6 bases). Trimming took 4 bases from V and 1 from J, leaving 10 bases between them. This CDR3 has 13 amino acids. From germline, CDR1 is GTSNPN and CDR2 SVGIG (reference sequence). The CDR3 region has the DNA TGTGCCTGGAAACGGACAGAGAACACTGAAGCTTTCTTT. The encoded protein is CAWKRTENTEAFF.

This clone appeared once. The V gene is TRBV14, the J gene TRBJ2-7; possible D gene TRBD2, 5 bases. The V end was cut by 2 bases, the J end by 1 base, with 12 bases between. The CDR3 has 15 amino acids. Germline V gene sequence: CDR1 SGHDN, CDR2 FVKESK. The CDR3 nucleotides read TGTGCCAGCAGCCAATTGGGGTCGGGGTCCTACGAGCAGTACTTC. This encodes CASSQLGSGSYEQYF.

The chain uses TRBV25-1 and TRBJ1-1; D gene unclear. There are 12 residues in the CDR3. V was shortened by 3 bases and J by 11 bases, with 13 bases between the two germline ends. Per germline, CDR1 MGHDK and CDR2 SYGVNS. In nucleotides, the CDR3 is TGTGCCAGCAGTGACACGTCCAGGTGGGCTTTCTTT. Protein product: CASSDTSRWAFF.

The chain couples TRBV18 to TRBJ2-7; tentatively, D is TRBD1 or TRBD2 (6 bases each). The germline CDR1 and CDR2 sequences are KGHSH and LQKENI. This CDR3 comprises 15 residues. The V end lost 2 bases, the J end lost 7 bases, and 18 bases lay between the germline ends. CDR3 sequence (DNA): TGTGCCAGCTCACCAGGTCCGGCCGGGGGCAGTGAGCAGTACTTC. This encodes CASSPGPAGGSEQYF.

The V and J genes are TRBV5-1 and TRBJ2-2; tentatively, D is TRBD1 (5 bases). Germline V lookup: CDR1 SGHRS, CDR2 YFSETQ. This CDR3 region has 15 residues. The V end lost 3 bases, the J end lost 1 base, and 10 bases lay between the germline ends. CDR3 region: CASSSFGQNTGELFF. CDR3 nucleotide sequence: TGCGCCAGCAGCTCGTTCGGACAGAACACCGGGGAGCTGTTTTTT.

The chain is built from TRBV19 and TRBJ2-1; TRBD2 aligns across 8 bases. The CDR3 has 17 residues. From germline, CDR1 is LNHDA and CDR2 SQIVND (reference sequence). V lost 6 bases, J lost 3 bases, and 13 bases stayed unmatched. For the CDR3, the DNA is TGTGCCAGTAGGTCTGGCGAGCGGGAGTTTTACTACAATGAGCAGTTCTTC. Protein sequence: CASRSGEREFYYNEQFF.

The CDR3 is CAINGPGYGYTF. DNA of the CDR3: TGTGCCATCAACGGGCCGGGTTACGGCTACACCTTC. The chain combines TRBV10-3 with TRBJ1-2; D unclear. Trimming took off 7 bases at V and 8 bases at J, with 14 bases between the two ends. The CDR3 is 12 residues long. Germline CDR1 is ENHRY and CDR2 is SYGVKD.

This chain links TRBV27 with TRBJ1-5, with 8 nucleotides matching TRBD1. Germline CDR1 is MNHEY and CDR2 is SMNVEV (reference sequence). V gave up 5 bases and J gave up 3 bases; unmatched junction bases: 3. CDR3 length equals 14 residues. The CDR3 here is CASSRQGYNQPQHF. CDR3 DNA sequence: TGTGCCAGCAGTAGACAGGGGTACAATCAGCCCCAGCATTTT.

V usage is TRBV10-2 and J usage is TRBJ2-7, with 12 positions matching TRBD2. The CDR3 consists of 14 residues. Germline-derived CDR1 and CDR2 are WSHSY and SAAADI. V shed 6 bases and J 2 bases; nucleotides not matched to a gene: 2. Here the CDR3 reads CASRRTSGTYEQYF. CDR3 nucleotide sequence: TGCGCCAGCAGGCGGACTAGCGGGACCTACGAGCAGTACTTC.

The chain is built from TRBV28 and TRBJ1-4; perhaps TRBD1 as D (5 bases). The CDR3 sequence is 15 residues long. The V gene's germline CDR1 is MDHEN and CDR2 SYDVKM. Trimming stripped 5 bases from V and 0 bases from J, with 10 bases between. CDR3 nucleotides: TGTGCCAGCAGTCCGCGGGGGGCAACTAATGAAAAACTGTTTTTT. This translates into CASSPRGATNEKLFF.

This clone was observed a single time. The DNA for the CDR3 is TGTGCCAGCAGCTTAGGTGAAGCGGCGTCCAATGAGCAGTTCTTC. Protein product: CASSLGEAASNEQFF. The chain employs TRBV7-7 and TRBJ2-1, with D perhaps TRBD2 (5 bases). V was cut by 1 base and J by 6 bases, with 13 bases left in between. This CDR3 is built from 15 residues. Germline V gene data show CDR1 as SSHAT and CDR2 as FNYEAQ (reference sequence).

J is TRBJ2-1 and V is TRBV3-1 (or the pseudogene TRBV3-2); weak D call: TRBD2 (5 bases). V was clipped by 4 bases and J by 12 bases, with 16 bases between them. CDR1 and CDR2 (germline): LGHDT, YNNKEL (reference sequence). The CDR3 is made up of 13 amino acids. DNA for the CDR3: TGTGCCAGCAGCCCTACCCTCGGAGCGGCGCAGTTCTTC. Its protein is CASSPTLGAAQFF.

This chain links TRBV30 with TRBJ1-2, with 7 bases aligning to TRBD1. The CDR3 has 14 residues. CDR1 is GTSNPN, CDR2 SVGIG, per germline (reference sequence). V lost 1 base to trimming and J lost 4 bases; unmatched junction nucleotides: 6. The CDR3 here is CAWSEQGLGYGYTF. The CDR3 nucleotides read TGTGCCTGGAGTGAACAGGGGCTGGGCTATGGCTACACCTTC.

The CDR3 spells CAWTSEVTFYGYTF. CDR3 coding DNA: TGTGCCTGGACGTCCGAGGTTACATTTTATGGCTACACCTTC. The V call is TRBV30, the J call TRBJ1-2; D ambiguous. The germline V gene encodes CDR1 GTSNPN and CDR2 SVGIG (reference sequence). This CDR3 is 14 amino acids long. Trimming shortened V by 4 bases and J by 5 bases, and 17 bases separated the two germline ends. Full variable domain (remainder filled in from reference TRBV30 and TRBJ1-2): SQTIHQWPATLVQPVGSPLSLECTVEGTSNPNLYWYRQAAGRGLQLLFYSVGIGQISSEVPQNLSASRPQDRQFILSSKKLLLSDSGFYLCAWTSEVTFYGYTFGSGTRLTVV.

This chain connects TRBV28 to TRBJ1-2, with D uncertain. The CDR3 runs to 10 residues. Per the germline V gene, CDR1 is MDHEN and CDR2 is SYDVKM. Trimming stripped 8 bases from V and 4 bases from J, with 5 bases between. The CDR3 protein is CASGGYGYTF. CDR3 coding DNA: TGTGCCAGCGGCGGCTATGGCTACACCTTC.

V gene TRBV12-5 combines with J gene TRBJ2-1, with a weak D call TRBD2 (5 bases). Germline V lookup: CDR1 LGHNT, CDR2 FRNRAP. V dropped 6 bases and J dropped 9 bases, with 21 bases sitting between them. There are 15 residues in the CDR3. CDR3: CASGSPWADSGEQFF. The CDR3 bases are TGTGCTAGTGGCTCCCCGTGGGCGGACTCGGGTGAGCAGTTCTTC.

The table lists this clone with a count of one. The chain combines TRBV11-3 with TRBJ1-1; TRBD1 matches 8 bases. V shed 5 bases, J shed 5 bases, and the junction held 7 bases outside the gene matches. This CDR3 region has 14 residues. Per germline, CDR1 SGHNT and CDR2 YENEEA. The CDR3, as DNA: TGTGCCAGCAGCGACGACAGGGGTGATACTGAAGCTTTCTTT. It yields the protein CASSDDRGDTEAFF.

This chain uses TRBV2 with TRBJ1-3; 7 bases match TRBD1. The CDR3 contains 15 residues. The V and J ends lost 6 bases and 0 bases, in that order; junction bases with no gene match: 5. Germline V gives CDR1 SNHLY, CDR2 FYNNEI. CDR3 nucleotide sequence: TGTGCCAGCAGGCGGGGACAGAGCTCTGGAAACACCATATATTTT. Translation: CASRRGQSSGNTIYF.

With respect to this clone: At the DNA level, this CDR3 is encoded by other sequences in the same sample as well. The rearrangement links TRBV28 to TRBJ1-5; 9 nucleotides match TRBD1. The junction had 5 bases not matched to a gene; V was cut back by 2 bases and J by 6 bases. CDR1 and CDR2 (germline): MDHEN, SYDVKM. CDR3 length: 15 amino acids. CDR3 protein: CASSLGQGFRQPQHF. The CDR3 nucleotides are TGTGCCAGCAGTTTAGGACAGGGGTTTCGTCAGCCCCAGCATTTT.

V usage is TRBV9 and J usage is TRBJ1-1; D might be TRBD1 (5 bases). The germline V gene encodes CDR1 SGDLS and CDR2 YYNGEE. V was cut by 3 bases and J by 11 bases, with 11 bases left in between. CDR3 length: 11 residues. The CDR3 DNA reads TGTGCCAGCAGCGGCGGGGGTAGCGCTTTCTTT. Translating it yields CASSGGGSAFF.

This sequence joins TRBV2 and TRBJ1-4, with 8 bases fitting TRBD1. In germline, CDR1 is SNHLY, CDR2 FYNNEI. The CDR3 extends over 15 amino acids. With 6 bases clipped from V and 7 bases from J, the junction kept 10 bases outside the gene matches. CDR3: CASRRTGKEGEKLFF. The CDR3 nucleotides read TGTGCCAGCAGGCGGACAGGGAAGGAGGGTGAAAAACTGTTTTTT.

This clone appeared once. This chain connects TRBV15 to TRBJ1-2; D unclear. Germline V gives CDR1 LNHNV, CDR2 YYDKDF (reference sequence). Trimming pared 3 bases from V and 4 bases from J, leaving 6 bases between. This CDR3 contains 12 residues. The CDR3 DNA reads TGTGCCACCAGCAGGGAGTTCTATGGCTACACCTTC. Its protein product is CATSREFYGYTF.

This chain links TRBV21-1 with TRBJ1-6; the table's D call, TRBD1, was not checked against the DNA. TRBV21-1 is described as a pseudogene. This CDR3 comprises 17 residues. CDR3 DNA: TGTGCCAGCAGCAAAGAAGGGGGACAGGGGGGTAATTCACCCCTCCACTTT. As protein: CASSKEGGQGGNSPLHF.